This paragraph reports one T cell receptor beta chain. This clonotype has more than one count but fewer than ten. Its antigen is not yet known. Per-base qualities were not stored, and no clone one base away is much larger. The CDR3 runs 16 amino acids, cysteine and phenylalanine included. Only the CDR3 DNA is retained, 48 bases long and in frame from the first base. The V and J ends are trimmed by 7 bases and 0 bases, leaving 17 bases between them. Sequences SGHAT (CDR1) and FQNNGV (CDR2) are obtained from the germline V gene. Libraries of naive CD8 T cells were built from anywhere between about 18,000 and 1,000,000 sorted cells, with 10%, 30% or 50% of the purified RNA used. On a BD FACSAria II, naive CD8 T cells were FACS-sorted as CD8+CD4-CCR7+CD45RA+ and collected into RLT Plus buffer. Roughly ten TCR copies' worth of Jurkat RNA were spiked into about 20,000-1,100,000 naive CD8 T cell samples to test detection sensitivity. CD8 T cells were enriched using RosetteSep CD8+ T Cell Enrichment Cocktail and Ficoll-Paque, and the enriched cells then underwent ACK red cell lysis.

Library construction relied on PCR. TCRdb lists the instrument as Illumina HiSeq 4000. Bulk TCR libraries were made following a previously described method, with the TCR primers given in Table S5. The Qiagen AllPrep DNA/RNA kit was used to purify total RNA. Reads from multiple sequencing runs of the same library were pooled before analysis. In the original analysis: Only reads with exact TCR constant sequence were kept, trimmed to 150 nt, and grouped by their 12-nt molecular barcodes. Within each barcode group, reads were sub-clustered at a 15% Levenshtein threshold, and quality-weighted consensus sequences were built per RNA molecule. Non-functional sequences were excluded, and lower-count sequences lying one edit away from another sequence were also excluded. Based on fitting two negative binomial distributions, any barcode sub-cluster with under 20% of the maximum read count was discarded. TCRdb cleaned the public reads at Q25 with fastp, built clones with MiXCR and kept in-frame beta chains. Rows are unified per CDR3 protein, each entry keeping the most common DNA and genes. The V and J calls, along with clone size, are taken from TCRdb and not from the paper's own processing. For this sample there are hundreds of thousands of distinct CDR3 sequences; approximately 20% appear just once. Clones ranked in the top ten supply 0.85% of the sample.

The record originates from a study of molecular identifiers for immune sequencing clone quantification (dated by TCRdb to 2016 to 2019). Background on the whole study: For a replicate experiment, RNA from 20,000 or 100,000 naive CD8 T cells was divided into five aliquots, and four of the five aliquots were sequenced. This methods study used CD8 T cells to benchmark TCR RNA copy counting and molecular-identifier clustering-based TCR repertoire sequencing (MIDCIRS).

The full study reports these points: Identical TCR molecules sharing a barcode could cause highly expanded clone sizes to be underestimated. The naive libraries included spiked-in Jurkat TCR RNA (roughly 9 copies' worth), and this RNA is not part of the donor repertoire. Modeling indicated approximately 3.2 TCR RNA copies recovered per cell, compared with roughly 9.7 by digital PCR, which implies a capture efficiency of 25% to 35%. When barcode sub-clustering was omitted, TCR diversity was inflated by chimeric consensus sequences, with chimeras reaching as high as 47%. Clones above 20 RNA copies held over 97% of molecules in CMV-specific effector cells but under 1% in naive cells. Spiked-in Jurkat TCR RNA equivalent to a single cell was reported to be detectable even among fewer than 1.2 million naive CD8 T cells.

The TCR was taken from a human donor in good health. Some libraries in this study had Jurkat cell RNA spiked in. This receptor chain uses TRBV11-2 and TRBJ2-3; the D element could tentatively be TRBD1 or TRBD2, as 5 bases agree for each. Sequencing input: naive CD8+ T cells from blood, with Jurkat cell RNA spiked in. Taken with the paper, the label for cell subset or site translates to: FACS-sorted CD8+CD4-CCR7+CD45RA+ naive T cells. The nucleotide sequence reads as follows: TGTGCCAGCAACTCATATGGGGACGAGAGCACAGATACGCAGTATTTT. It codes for CASNSYGDESTDTQYF. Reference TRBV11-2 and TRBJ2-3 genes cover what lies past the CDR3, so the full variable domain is EAGVAQSPRYKIIEKRQSVAFWCNPISGHATLYWYQQILGQGPKLLIQFQNNGVVDDSQLPKDRFSAERLKGVDSTLKIQPAKLEDSAVYLCASNSYGDESTDTQYFGPGTRLTVL.